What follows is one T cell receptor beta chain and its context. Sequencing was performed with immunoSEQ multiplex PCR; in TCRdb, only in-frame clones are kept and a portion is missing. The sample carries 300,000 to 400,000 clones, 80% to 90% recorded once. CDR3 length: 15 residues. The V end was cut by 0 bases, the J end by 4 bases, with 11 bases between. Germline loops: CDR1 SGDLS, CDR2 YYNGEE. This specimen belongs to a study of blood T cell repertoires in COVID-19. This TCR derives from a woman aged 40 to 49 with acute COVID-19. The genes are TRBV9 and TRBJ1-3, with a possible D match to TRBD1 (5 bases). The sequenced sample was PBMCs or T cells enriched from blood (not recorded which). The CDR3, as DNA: TGTGCCAGCAGCGTAGGCCAGGGAACAGGAAACACCATATATTTT. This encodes CASSVGQGTGNTIYF.